What follows describes a single TCR beta chain. The CDR3 consists of 13 residues. Trimming shortened V by 1 base and J by 4 bases, and 7 bases separated the two germline ends. CDR1 is LGHDT, CDR2 YNNKEL, per germline (reference sequence). The data were taken from a study of blood T cell repertoires in COVID-19. Study background: Sites in the United States, Italy and Spain provided acute and convalescent COVID-19 samples. Sample material is recorded as cDNA or gDNA derived from T cells, B-cell-depleted T cells, or PBMCs.

As processed by the authors: Reference gene primer amplification gave nucleated cell count estimates. The protocol was immunoSEQ multiplex PCR, while the TCRdb copy is restricted to in-frame clones and leaves out a portion. The V and J calls and clone size were taken over from that table, and D and trimming were inferred from the DNA. The profile covers tens of thousands of clones, with about 85% appearing a single time and around 5% taken by the ten largest. The origin of this receptor is a man in his sixties with active COVID-19. Sequenced material: peripheral blood. The chain couples TRBV3-1 (or the pseudogene TRBV3-2) to TRBJ1-1, with no clear D. The CDR3 loop is CASSQVRVTEAFF. The CDR3 nucleotides are TGTGCCAGCAGCCAAGTGAGGGTCACTGAAGCTTTCTTT.